These 6 T cell receptor beta chains originate from one sample sequenced in a study of metastatic and nonmetastatic thyroid tumors. Every patient was untreated before thyroid surgery. TCRdb reassembled clones from the PCR reads with MiXCR. The profile shows tens of thousands of clones, about 24% of them singletons. The sample comprised blood. The source of these receptors is a female donor with papillary thyroid cancer or a benign thyroid nodule (not recorded which). Some clones in this sample may be carry-over from other donors' samples.

The chain has TRBV28 and TRBJ2-7, with a possible D match to TRBD1 (6 bases). Germline CDR1 is MDHEN and CDR2 is SYDVKM. V was trimmed by 6 bases and J by 3 bases, leaving 18 bases between them. This CDR3 region has 15 residues. CDR3 nucleotide sequence: TGTGCCAGCAGCCCGCGTTTGGGGGCGGGCTACGAGCAGTACTTC. Amino acids: CASSPRLGAGYEQYF. The whole variable domain, remainder taken from reference TRBV28 and TRBJ2-7, is DVKVTQSSRYLVKRTGEKVFLECVQDMDHENMFWYRQDPGLGLRLIYFSYDVKMKEKGDIPEGYSVSREKKERFSLILESASTNQTSMYLCASSPRLGAGYEQYFGPGTRLTVT.

This clone has ten or more counts. V gene TRBV10-3 combines with J gene TRBJ2-5; the match to TRBD2 covers 7 bases. CDR1 ENHRY and CDR2 SYGVKD come from the germline V gene. This CDR3 spans 15 amino acids. V was pared by 4 bases and J by 2 bases, with 7 bases of the junction left unmatched. The chain's CDR3 is CAISGSGVRQETQYF. The CDR3 DNA follows: TGTGCCATCAGTGGGAGCGGGGTAAGGCAAGAGACCCAGTACTTC.

V and J are TRBV6-2 or TRBV6-3 and TRBJ2-7; 8 nucleotides line up with TRBD1. Germline loops: CDR1 MNHEY, CDR2 SVGEGT. V dropped 6 bases and J dropped 0; count of bases not matched to a gene: 4. This CDR3 has 14 amino acids. The DNA of the CDR3 is TGTGCCAGCAGACGGACAGGGATCTCCTACGAGCAGTACTTC. This sequence encodes CASRRTGISYEQYF.

This clone appeared a few times. This chain uses TRBV19 with TRBJ2-7; D might be TRBD2 (5 bases). Per the germline V gene, CDR1 is LNHDA and CDR2 is SQIVND (reference sequence). V was shortened by 5 bases and J by 4 bases, with 12 bases between the two germline ends. There are 13 residues in the CDR3. CDR3 DNA: TGTGCCAGTAGTCCTACGGGGTCATACGAGCAGTACTTC. Protein: CASSPTGSYEQYF.

The chain joins TRBV3-1 to TRBJ1-2; no clear D. CDR3 length: 15 residues. Trimming took 1 base from V and 8 from J, leaving 17 bases between them. CDR1 is LGHDT and CDR2 is YNNKEL in the germline V gene (reference sequence). The CDR3 here is CASSQAIQWMGGYTF. CDR3 nucleotides: TGTGCCAGCAGCCAAGCCATACAGTGGATGGGGGGCTACACCTTC.

Ten or more counts support this clone. The same CDR3 arises from other DNA sequences in this sample as well. This chain links TRBV29-1 with TRBJ1-1; D unresolved. Trimming stripped 6 bases from V and 4 bases from J, with 21 bases between. The CDR3 spans 15 residues. CDR1 is SQVTM and CDR2 is ANQGSEA in the germline V gene. The CDR3 loop is CSVSGPSSRTTEAFF. CDR3 DNA sequence: TGCAGCGTCTCAGGACCCTCGTCGCGGACCACTGAAGCTTTCTTT. Supplemented by reference TRBV29-1 and TRBJ1-1, the full variable domain reads SAVISQKPSRDICQRGTSLTIQCQVDSQVTMMFWYRQQPGQSLTLIATANQGSEATYESGFVIDKFPISRPNLTFSTLTVSNMSPEDSSIYLCSVSGPSSRTTEAFFGQGTRLTVV.